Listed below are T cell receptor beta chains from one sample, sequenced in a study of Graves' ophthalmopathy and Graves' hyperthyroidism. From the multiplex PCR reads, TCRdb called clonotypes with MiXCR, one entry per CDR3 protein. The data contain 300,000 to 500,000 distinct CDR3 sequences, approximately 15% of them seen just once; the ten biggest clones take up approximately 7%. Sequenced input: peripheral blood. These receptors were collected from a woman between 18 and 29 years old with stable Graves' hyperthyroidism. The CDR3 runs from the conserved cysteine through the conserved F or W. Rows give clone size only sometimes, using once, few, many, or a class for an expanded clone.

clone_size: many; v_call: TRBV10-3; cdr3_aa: CAISERTVFEAFF
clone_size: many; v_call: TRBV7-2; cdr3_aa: CASSSATGLEQYF
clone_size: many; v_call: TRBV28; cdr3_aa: CASSPPGDDYGYTF
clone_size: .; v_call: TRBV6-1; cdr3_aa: CASSGQGTEAFF
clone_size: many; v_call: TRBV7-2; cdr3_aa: CASGGTGAETQYF
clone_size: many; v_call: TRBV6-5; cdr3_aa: CASSPRAGGLRFTSPNTEAFF
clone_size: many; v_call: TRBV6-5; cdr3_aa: CASSYSSAESEQYF
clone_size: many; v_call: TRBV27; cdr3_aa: CASSSPGDRGREETQYF
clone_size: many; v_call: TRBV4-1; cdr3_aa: CASSQEKQGYSNQPQHF
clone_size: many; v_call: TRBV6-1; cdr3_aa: CASSRTGGGETQYF
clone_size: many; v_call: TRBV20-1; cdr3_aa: CSARLPDMNTEAFF
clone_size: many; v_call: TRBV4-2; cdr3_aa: CASSPWTGKRMNTEAFF
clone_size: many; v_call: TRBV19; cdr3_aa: CASSIGAWGRTEAFF
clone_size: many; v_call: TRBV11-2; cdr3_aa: CASRLTHEQYF
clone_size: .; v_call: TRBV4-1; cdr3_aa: CASSQLSSNQPQHF
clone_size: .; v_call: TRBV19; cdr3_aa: CASSEDRGLLTGELFF
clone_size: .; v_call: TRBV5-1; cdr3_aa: CASRSRETQYF
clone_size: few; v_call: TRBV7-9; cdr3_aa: CASSSTSGGIQETQYF
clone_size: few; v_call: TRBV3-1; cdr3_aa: CASTTGRPNTEAFF
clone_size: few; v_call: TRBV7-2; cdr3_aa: CASSLDSGGRETQYF
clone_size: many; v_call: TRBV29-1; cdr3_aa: CSVTSGDEQYF
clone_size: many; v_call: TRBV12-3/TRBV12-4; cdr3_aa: CASSLGIRYEQYF